Below, 27 T cell receptor beta chains from the same sample are listed, as sequenced in a study of T cell repertoires in cytomegalovirus infection (dated by TCRdb to between 2018 and 2021). The treatment or condition label, as the study defines it: in vitro stimulation with specific CMV peptide epitopes to enrich CMV-specific T cells. Their antigens remain unidentified. The sequencer listed for this sample is Illumina HiSeq 1500. The public reads were run again by TCRdb, first through fastp at Q25 and then through MiXCR, and only productive beta chains were kept. Every distinct CDR3 protein forms one entry, paired with its most common genes and DNA. The sample records 700,000 to 950,000 distinct CDR3 sequences, about 31% of which are singletons. 12% of the sample lies in the top ten. The starting material was cultured CD8+ T cells from PBMCs, obtained from culture after CMV antigen stimulation. These receptors were taken from a human donor in good health (CMV status not recorded). Some clones in this sample may be carry-over from other donors' samples.

The V gene is TRBV6-6, the J gene TRBJ2-2; no clear D gene. Trimming took off 0 bases at V and 6 bases at J, with 20 bases between the two ends. The CDR3 extends over 18 amino acids. Per germline, CDR1 MNHNY and CDR2 SVGAGI (reference sequence). CDR3 amino acids: CASSYSKGTKLGSGELFF. The CDR3, as DNA: TGTGCCAGCAGTTACTCGAAAGGAACGAAATTGGGGTCCGGGGAGCTGTTTTTT.

This chain links TRBV6-1 with TRBJ1-5, with TRBD1 matching over 9 bases. The CDR3 totals 17 residues. The junction had 18 bases not matched to a gene; V was cut back by 4 bases and J by 11 bases. Germline V gene data show CDR1 as MNHNS and CDR2 as SASEGT. CDR3 amino acids: CASSVTGQGPQSVAQHF. The CDR3 region has the DNA TGTGCCAGCAGTGTAACGGGACAGGGCCCCCAATCAGTGGCCCAGCATTTT.

This clonotype was seen more than once but under ten times. The chain couples TRBV7-9 to TRBJ1-1, with D maybe TRBD1 (6 bases). The germline V and J ends were trimmed by 11 bases and 1 base, with 20 bases remaining between them. The CDR3 is made up of 15 amino acids. Germline V lookup: CDR1 SEHNR, CDR2 FQNEAQ (reference sequence). CDR3 in amino acids: CAGSRGQEGNTEAFF. The CDR3 bases are TGTGCCGGAAGCCGGGGACAAGAGGGGAACACTGAAGCTTTCTTT.

V usage is TRBV6-1 and J usage is TRBJ1-3, with D possibly matching TRBD1 (5 bases). The CDR3 extends over 14 amino acids. Trimming pared 5 bases from V and 8 bases from J, leaving 16 bases between. CDR1 is MNHNS, CDR2 SASEGT, per germline. In DNA, the CDR3 is TGTGCCAGCAGTCCCAGGGTCATTCCGGACACCATATATTTT. Translated: CASSPRVIPDTIYF.

This clonotype was recorded many times. This rearrangement joins TRBV7-2 to TRBJ1-2, with D maybe TRBD1 (5 bases). V shed 3 bases and J shed 2 bases, with 10 bases lying between them. The germline gives CDR1 SGHTA, CDR2 FQGNSA. CDR3 length: 14 residues. The CDR3 bases are TGTGCCAGCAGCTTGTGGGACGGGAACTATGGCTACACCTTC. Protein: CASSLWDGNYGYTF.

This clonotype was observed at least ten times. The chain combines TRBV7-8 with TRBJ2-3, with 7 bases identical to TRBD1. The germline V gene encodes CDR1 SGHVS and CDR2 FQNEAQ. The V gene end was trimmed by 4 bases and the J gene end by 0 bases; junction bases not matched to a gene: 4. The CDR3 consists of 15 residues. CDR3 sequence reads: CASSSWTGSTDTQYF. The CDR3 region has the DNA TGTGCCAGCAGCTCCTGGACAGGTAGCACAGATACGCAGTATTTT. The complete variable domain, with remaining parts taken from reference TRBV7-8 and TRBJ2-3, reads GAGVSQSPRYKVAKRGQDVALRCDPISGHVSLFWYQQALGQGPEFLTYFQNEAQLDKSGLPSDRFFAERPEGSVSTLKIQRTQQEDSAVYLCASSSWTGSTDTQYFGPGTRLTVL.

This clonotype was observed a handful of times. The gene calls are TRBV13 and TRBJ1-6; 10 nucleotides line up with TRBD1. There are 15 residues in the CDR3. Germline V gene sequence: CDR1 PRHDT, CDR2 FYEKMQ (reference sequence). The ends lost 4 bases at V and 10 bases at J; junction bases unmatched: 7. The CDR3 loop is CASSSEGQGNSPLHF. CDR3 coding DNA: TGTGCCAGCAGCTCAGAGGGACAGGGGAACTCACCCCTCCACTTT. The complete variable domain, with remaining parts taken from reference TRBV13 and TRBJ1-6, reads AAGVIQSPRHLIKEKRETATLKCYPIPRHDTVYWYQQGPGQDPQFLISFYEKMQSDKGSIPDRFSAQQFSDYHSELNMSSLELGDSALYFCASSSEGQGNSPLHFGNGTRLTVT.

This clonotype was observed at least ten times. This chain uses TRBV7-2 with TRBJ2-2; the match to TRBD1 covers 9 bases. The germline gives CDR1 SGHTA, CDR2 FQGNSA. The CDR3 contains 17 residues. Unmatched junction bases numbered 9, after V lost 4 bases and J lost 3 bases. The DNA of the CDR3 is TGTGCCAGCAGCTCGTACACAGGGGGCCTTGACACCGGGGAGCTGTTTTTT. It translates to CASSSYTGGLDTGELFF.

The chain uses TRBV4-1 and TRBJ1-5; D not resolved. The V gene lost 1 base and the J gene lost 7 bases, with 11 bases spanning the gap. This CDR3 has 14 amino acids. From germline, CDR1 is MGHRA and CDR2 YSYEKL. The CDR3 reads CASSQGPLGQPQHF. CDR3 in DNA: TGCGCCAGCAGCCAAGGACCCTTGGGGCAGCCCCAGCATTTT.

This clonotype was detected a few times. The chain couples TRBV7-6 to TRBJ1-1; no definite D call. This CDR3 is built from 10 residues. Germline V gene sequence: CDR1 SGHVS, CDR2 FNYEAQ. Here the CDR3 DNA reads TGTGCTAGCGGCCCCGGAGAGGCTTTCTTT. Translated, it gives CASGPGEAFF.

This clonotype was seen many times. The chain joins TRBV7-9 to TRBJ1-1; D not certain. Trimming removed 5 bases from V and 2 bases from J, with 6 bases in between. CDR3 length: 12 residues. Germline V CDR1 and CDR2: SEHNR, FQNEAQ (reference sequence). The CDR3 bases are TGTGCCAGCAGCCCAGCCAACACTGAAGCTTTCTTT. Its translation: CASSPANTEAFF.

V is TRBV2 and J is TRBJ1-5, with 8 bases aligning to TRBD1. This CDR3 region has 13 residues. Germline CDR1 reads SNHLY; CDR2 reads FYNNEI. The ends lost 6 bases at V and 5 bases at J; junction bases unmatched: 3. This CDR3 is CASRRTGHQPQHF. DNA for the CDR3: TGTGCCAGCAGACGGACAGGGCATCAGCCCCAGCATTTT.

The V gene is TRBV6-2 or TRBV6-3, the J gene TRBJ1-1; D is unresolved. The CDR3 spans 16 residues. Trimming pared 5 bases from V and 6 bases from J, leaving 22 bases between. Germline values: CDR1 MNHEY, CDR2 SVGEGT. CDR3 protein: CASSLTRWPKASEAFF. Written as DNA, the CDR3 is TGTGCCAGCAGTCTCACCCGGTGGCCCAAGGCGTCTGAAGCTTTCTTT.

The V and J genes are TRBV4-1 and TRBJ2-3, with 8 nucleotides matching TRBD1. Germline-derived CDR1 and CDR2 are MGHRA and YSYEKL. V trimming: 4 bases; J trimming: 6 bases; junction bases outside the gene matches: 12. The CDR3 spans 16 residues. CDR3 residues: CASSLLAGGSRDTQYF. CDR3 in DNA: TGCGCCAGCAGCCTCCTTGCAGGGGGCTCAAGGGATACGCAGTATTTT.

This clonotype has a handful of counts. This chain connects TRBV5-6 to TRBJ2-1; 10 positions match TRBD2. Per the germline V gene, CDR1 is SGHDT and CDR2 is YYEEEE. The V gene end was trimmed by 1 base and the J gene end by 10 bases; junction bases not matched to a gene: 8. The CDR3 sequence is 15 residues long. This chain's CDR3 is CASSLRERGGREQFF. CDR3 sequence (DNA): TGTGCCAGCAGCTTGAGGGAGCGGGGGGGCCGGGAGCAGTTCTTC. Full variable domain (rest looked up from reference TRBV5-6 and TRBJ2-1): DAGVTQSPTHLIKTRGQQVTLRCSPKSGHDTVSWYQQALGQGPQFIFQYYEEEERQRGNFPDRFSGHQFPNYSSELNVNALLLGDSALYLCASSLRERGGREQFFGPGTRLTVL.

This clonotype was observed a handful of times. Because the CDR3's place on the DNA is in doubt, the DNA is left out and the CDR3 is given as listed by TCRdb. The chain has TRBV6-1 and TRBJ1-4; no DNA check was done on the table's D call, TRBD1. The CDR3 spans 23 amino acids, including both terminal residues. Germline values: CDR1 MNHNS, CDR2 SASEGT. CDR3 amino acids: CASRKGLTGQEKLFFGSGEKLFF.

This clonotype has only one observation. The rearrangement links TRBV6-2 or TRBV6-3 to TRBJ2-7; 9 nucleotides match TRBD1. In germline, CDR1 is MNHEY, CDR2 SVGEGT. V shed 5 bases and J 6 bases; nucleotides not matched to a gene: 2. This CDR3 contains 12 residues. CDR3 DNA: TGTGCCAGCAGTCGACAGGGGGGCGAGCAGTACGTC. Translating gives CASSRQGGEQYV.

This clonotype was detected only a few times. The chain couples TRBV7-6 to TRBJ2-4, with D possibly being TRBD1 or TRBD2 (5 bases each). Germline CDR1 reads SGHVS; CDR2 reads FNYEAQ. This CDR3 comprises 15 residues. Trimming took off 1 base at V and 10 bases at J, with 17 bases between the two ends. The CDR3 DNA reads as TGTGCCAGCAGCTTAGGGGACCGTAACAAGTTAATTCAGTACTTC. Its translation: CASSLGDRNKLIQYF.

The chain couples TRBV12-3 or TRBV12-4 to TRBJ2-7; D call uncertain. V lost 4 bases, J lost 3 bases, and 13 bases lay in between. The CDR3 consists of 14 residues. The CDR3 here is CASSSSGRIYEQYF. Written as DNA, the CDR3 is TGTGCCAGCAGTTCATCCGGGCGAATCTACGAGCAGTACTTC.

This sequence joins TRBV7-3 and TRBJ2-7, with 14 bases that match TRBD2. Germline CDR1 SGHTA, CDR2 FQGTGA. The CDR3 spans 20 residues. V gave up 2 bases and J gave up 3 bases; unmatched junction bases: 15. This CDR3 is CASSLLQALTSGGAYYEQYV. The CDR3 coding sequence is TGTGCCAGCAGCTTACTTCAGGCCTTGACTAGCGGGGGGGCTTACTACGAGCAGTACGTC.

The chain links TRBV6-1 to TRBJ1-1; 7 bases agree with TRBD1. Trimming cost V 6 bases and J 5 bases; bases outside gene matches: 21. Germline CDR1 and CDR2: MNHNS and SASEGT. The CDR3 loop spans 18 amino acids. As DNA, the CDR3 is TGTGCCAGCAGGGGAACACTGCACCGGGACAGCCCTCAAACTGAAGCTTTCTTT. As protein: CASRGTLHRDSPQTEAFF.

This clonotype has more than one count but fewer than ten. This chain links TRBV7-6 with TRBJ1-4, with D possibly being TRBD1 (6 bases). The V gene's germline CDR1 is SGHVS and CDR2 FNYEAQ. V lost 6 bases, J lost 8 bases, and 16 bases lay in between. This CDR3 spans 14 amino acids. The CDR3 protein is CASSFLSGGEKLFF. For the CDR3, the DNA is TGTGCCAGCAGTTTCCTTTCGGGGGGCGAAAAACTGTTTTTT.

The V and J genes are TRBV28 and TRBJ2-1, with 9 bases identical to TRBD1. The J segment lost 7 bases and the V segment lost 2 bases, leaving 6 bases of the junction unmatched. Looked up from germline, CDR1 is MDHEN and CDR2 is SYDVKM. CDR3 size: 15 residues. The CDR3 DNA reads as TGTGCCAGCAGTTTAGCCGGGACAGGGTCGAATGAGCAGTTCTTC. Translation: CASSLAGTGSNEQFF.

This clonotype was recorded at least ten times. In DNA form, the CDR3 reads TGTGCCAGCAGCACTGACGGAAACACTGAAGCTTTCTTT. Amino acids: CASSTDGNTEAFF. The rearrangement joins TRBV7-2 to TRBJ1-1; D unresolved. The CDR3 has 13 residues. CDR1 SGHTA and CDR2 FQGNSA come from the germline V gene. Trimming removed 5 bases at V and 2 bases at J, with 9 bases between. Full variable domain (outside the CDR3, taken from reference TRBV7-2 and TRBJ1-1): GAGVSQSPSNKVTEKGKDVELRCDPISGHTALYWYRQSLGQGLEFLIYFQGNSAPDKSGLPSDRFSAERTGGSVSTLTIQRTQQEDSAVYLCASSTDGNTEAFFGQGTRLTVV.

The chain joins TRBV6-1 to TRBJ2-2; a possible D gene is TRBD1 (5 bases). CDR3 length: 12 residues. Germline CDR1 and CDR2: MNHNS and SASEGT. The V end lost 5 bases, the J end lost 7 bases, and 8 bases lay between the germline ends. CDR3 sequence reads: CASSNRIGELFF. The DNA for the CDR3 is TGTGCCAGCAGTAACAGGATCGGGGAGCTGTTTTTT.

As regards this clonotype: A much larger clonotype is one base distant, so this may be a read error. The chain has TRBV7-4 and TRBJ1-1, with TRBD1 matching over 10 bases. Looked up from germline, CDR1 is SGHVT and CDR2 is SQSDAQ. The CDR3 is 17 amino acids. The CDR3, as DNA: TGTGCCAACAGCTTAGTCGGGACAGGGGAGACGAACACTGAAGCTTTCTTT. It codes for CANSLVGTGETNTEAFF.

This clonotype has at least ten counts. The genes are TRBV7-2 and TRBJ1-3; no clear D gene. The CDR3 is made up of 16 amino acids. Trimming took 2 bases from V and 2 from J, leaving 13 bases between them. Germline V CDR1 and CDR2: SGHTA, FQGNSA. The CDR3 DNA reads as TGTGCCAGCAGCTTAAAGCGCTGGGTGACTGGAAACACCATATATTTT. Protein sequence: CASSLKRWVTGNTIYF.